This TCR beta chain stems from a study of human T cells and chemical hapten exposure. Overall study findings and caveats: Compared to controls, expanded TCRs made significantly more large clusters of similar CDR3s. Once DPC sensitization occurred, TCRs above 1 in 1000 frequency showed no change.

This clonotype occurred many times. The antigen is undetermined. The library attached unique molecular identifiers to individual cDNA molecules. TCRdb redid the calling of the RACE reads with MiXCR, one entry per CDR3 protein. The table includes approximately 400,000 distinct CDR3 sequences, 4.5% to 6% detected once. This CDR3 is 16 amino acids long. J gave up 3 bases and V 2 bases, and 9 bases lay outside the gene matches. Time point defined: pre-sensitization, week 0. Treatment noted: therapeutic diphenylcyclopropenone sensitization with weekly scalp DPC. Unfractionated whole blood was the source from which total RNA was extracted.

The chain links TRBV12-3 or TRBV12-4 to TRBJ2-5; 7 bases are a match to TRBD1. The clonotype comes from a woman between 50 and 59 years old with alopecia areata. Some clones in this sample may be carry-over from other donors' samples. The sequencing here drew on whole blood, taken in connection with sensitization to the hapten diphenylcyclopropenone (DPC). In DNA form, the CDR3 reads TGTGCCAGCAGTTTATGGTCGAGGACAGGAGAAGAGACCCAGTACTTC. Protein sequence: CASSLWSRTGEETQYF.